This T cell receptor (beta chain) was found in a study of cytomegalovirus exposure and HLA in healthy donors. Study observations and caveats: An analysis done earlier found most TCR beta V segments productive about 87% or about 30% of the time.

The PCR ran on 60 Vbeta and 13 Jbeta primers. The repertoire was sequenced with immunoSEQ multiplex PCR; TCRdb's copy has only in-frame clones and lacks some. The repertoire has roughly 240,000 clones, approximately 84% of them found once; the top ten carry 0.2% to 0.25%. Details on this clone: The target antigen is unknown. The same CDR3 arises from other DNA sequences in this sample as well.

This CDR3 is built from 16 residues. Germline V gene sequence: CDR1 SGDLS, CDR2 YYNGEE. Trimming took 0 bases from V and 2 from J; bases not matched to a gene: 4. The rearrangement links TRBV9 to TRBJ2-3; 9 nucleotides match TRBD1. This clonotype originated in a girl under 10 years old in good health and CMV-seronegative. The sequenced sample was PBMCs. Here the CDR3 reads CASSVARTGATDTQYF. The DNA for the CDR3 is TGTGCCAGCAGCGTAGCGAGGACAGGGGCCACAGATACGCAGTATTTT.